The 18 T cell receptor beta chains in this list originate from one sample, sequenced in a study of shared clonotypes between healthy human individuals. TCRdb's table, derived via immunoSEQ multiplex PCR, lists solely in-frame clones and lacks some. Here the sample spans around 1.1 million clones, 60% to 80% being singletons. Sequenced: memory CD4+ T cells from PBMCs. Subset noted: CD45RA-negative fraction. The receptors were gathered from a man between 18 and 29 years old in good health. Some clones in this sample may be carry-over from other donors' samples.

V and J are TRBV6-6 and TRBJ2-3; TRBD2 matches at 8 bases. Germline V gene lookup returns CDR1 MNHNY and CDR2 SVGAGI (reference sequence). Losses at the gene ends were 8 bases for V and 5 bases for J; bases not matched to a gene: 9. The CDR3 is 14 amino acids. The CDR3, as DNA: TGTGCCAGCCGTGGGACTAGTAACTTAGATACGCAGTATTTT. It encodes CASRGTSNLDTQYF.

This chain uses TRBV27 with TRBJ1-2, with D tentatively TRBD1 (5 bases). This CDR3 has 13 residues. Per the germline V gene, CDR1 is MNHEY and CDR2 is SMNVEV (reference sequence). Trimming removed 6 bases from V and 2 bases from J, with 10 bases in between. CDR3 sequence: CASSARANYGYTF. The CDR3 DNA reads TGTGCCAGCAGCGCCAGGGCGAACTATGGCTACACCTTC.

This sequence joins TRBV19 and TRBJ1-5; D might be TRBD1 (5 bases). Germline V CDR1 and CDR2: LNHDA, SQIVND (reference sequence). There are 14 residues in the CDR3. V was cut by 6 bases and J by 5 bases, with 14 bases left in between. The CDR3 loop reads CASRWGGIDQPQHF. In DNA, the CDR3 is TGTGCCAGTAGATGGGGGGGAATCGATCAGCCCCAGCATTTT.

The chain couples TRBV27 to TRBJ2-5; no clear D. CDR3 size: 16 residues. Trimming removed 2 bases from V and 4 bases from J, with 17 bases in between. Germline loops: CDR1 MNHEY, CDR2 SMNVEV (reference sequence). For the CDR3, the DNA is TGTGCCAGCAGTTTAGGACCCCCCCCCGTCGGAGAGACCCAGTACTTC. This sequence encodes CASSLGPPPVGETQYF.

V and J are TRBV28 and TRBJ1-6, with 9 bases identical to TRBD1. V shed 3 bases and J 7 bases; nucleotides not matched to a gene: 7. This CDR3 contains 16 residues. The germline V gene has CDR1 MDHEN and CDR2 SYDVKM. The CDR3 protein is CASSFPGTGLNSPLHF. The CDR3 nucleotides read TGTGCCAGCAGTTTTCCGGGGACAGGGCTCAATTCACCCCTCCACTTT.

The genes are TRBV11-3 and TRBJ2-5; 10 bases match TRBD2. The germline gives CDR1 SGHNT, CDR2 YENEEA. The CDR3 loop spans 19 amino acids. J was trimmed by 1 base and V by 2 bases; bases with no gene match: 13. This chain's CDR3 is CASSLKLSGLAKLQETQYF. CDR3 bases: TGTGCCAGCAGCTTAAAGCTTTCGGGACTAGCGAAACTCCAAGAGACCCAGTACTTC.

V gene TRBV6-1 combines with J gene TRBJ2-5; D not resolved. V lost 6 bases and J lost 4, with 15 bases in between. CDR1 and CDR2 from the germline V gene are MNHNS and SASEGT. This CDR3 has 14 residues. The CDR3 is CASRAGLVGETQYF. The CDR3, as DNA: TGTGCCAGCAGGGCCGGTCTTGTGGGAGAGACCCAGTACTTC.

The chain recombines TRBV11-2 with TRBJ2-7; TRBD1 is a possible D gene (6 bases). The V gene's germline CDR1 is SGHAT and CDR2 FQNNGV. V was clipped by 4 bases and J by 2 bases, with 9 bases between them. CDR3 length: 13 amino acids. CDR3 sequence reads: CASSSRQAYEQYF. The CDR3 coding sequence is TGTGCCAGCAGCTCGAGACAGGCCTACGAGCAGTACTTC.

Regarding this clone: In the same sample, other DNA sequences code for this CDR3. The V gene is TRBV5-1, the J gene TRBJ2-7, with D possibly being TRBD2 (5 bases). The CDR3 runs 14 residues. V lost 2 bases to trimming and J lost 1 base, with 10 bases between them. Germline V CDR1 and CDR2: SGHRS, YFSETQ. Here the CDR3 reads CASSLAAKSYEQYF. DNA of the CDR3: TGCGCCAGCAGCTTAGCGGCGAAATCCTACGAGCAGTACTTC.

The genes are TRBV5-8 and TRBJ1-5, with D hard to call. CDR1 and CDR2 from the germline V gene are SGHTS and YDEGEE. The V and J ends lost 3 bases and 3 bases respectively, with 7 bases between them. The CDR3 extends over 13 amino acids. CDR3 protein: CASSYQVNQPQHF. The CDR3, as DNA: TGTGCCAGCAGCTATCAGGTCAATCAGCCCCAGCATTTT.

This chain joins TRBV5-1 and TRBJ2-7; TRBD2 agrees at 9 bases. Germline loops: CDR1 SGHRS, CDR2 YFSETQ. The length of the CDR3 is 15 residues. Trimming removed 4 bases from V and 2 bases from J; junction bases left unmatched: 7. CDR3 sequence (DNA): TGCGCCAGCAGCGACACTAGCGGGCTAGCCTACGAGCAGTACTTC. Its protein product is CASSDTSGLAYEQYF.

DNA for the CDR3: TGTGCCAGCAGCGTAGAATCAGCCACAGATACGCAGTATTTT. Amino acid sequence: CASSVESATDTQYF. The V gene is TRBV9, the J gene TRBJ2-3; D not certain. V lost 0 bases and J 2 bases, leaving 7 bases between the germline ends. Germline V gives CDR1 SGDLS, CDR2 YYNGEE. The CDR3 is 14 residues long.

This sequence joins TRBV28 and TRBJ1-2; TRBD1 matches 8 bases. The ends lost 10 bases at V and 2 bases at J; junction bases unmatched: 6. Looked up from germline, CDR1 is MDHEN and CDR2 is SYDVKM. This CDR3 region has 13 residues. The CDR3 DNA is TGTGCCACCACAGGGGGGAGGAACTATGGCTACACCTTC. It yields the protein CATTGGRNYGYTF.

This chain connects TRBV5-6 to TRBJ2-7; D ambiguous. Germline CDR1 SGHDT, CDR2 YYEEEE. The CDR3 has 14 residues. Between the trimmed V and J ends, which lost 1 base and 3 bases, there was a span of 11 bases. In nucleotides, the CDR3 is TGTGCCAGCAGCTTGATGGCTAGACGCTACGAGCAGTACTTC. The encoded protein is CASSLMARRYEQYF.

The CDR3 DNA reads as TGTGCCTGGAGTGTACGGGGGTTGGGGACTCAGCCCCAGCATTTT. Translation: CAWSVRGLGTQPQHF. The V call is TRBV30, the J call TRBJ1-5; the D gene is possibly TRBD1 (5 bases). V was shortened by 0 bases and J by 6 bases, with 15 bases between the two germline ends. The CDR3 extends over 15 amino acids. Germline lookup yields CDR1 GTSNPN and CDR2 SVGIG (reference sequence).

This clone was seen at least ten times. CDR3 region: CASSAPGQAAYEQYF. The DNA for the CDR3 is TGTGCCAGCAGTGCCCCGGGCCAAGCTGCCTACGAGCAGTACTTC. The V and J genes are TRBV28 and TRBJ2-7; D call uncertain. The germline V gene has CDR1 MDHEN and CDR2 SYDVKM. V was cut by 5 bases and J by 2 bases, with 16 bases left in between. The CDR3 is made up of 15 amino acids. The variable domain in full, completed from reference TRBV28 and TRBJ2-7, reads DVKVTQSSRYLVKRTGEKVFLECVQDMDHENMFWYRQDPGLGLRLIYFSYDVKMKEKGDIPEGYSVSREKKERFSLILESASTNQTSMYLCASSAPGQAAYEQYFGPGTRLTVT.

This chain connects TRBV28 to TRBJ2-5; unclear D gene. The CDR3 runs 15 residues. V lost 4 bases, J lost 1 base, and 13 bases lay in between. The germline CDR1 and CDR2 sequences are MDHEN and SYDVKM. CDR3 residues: CASSSPSTLQETQYF. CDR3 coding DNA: TGTGCCAGCAGTTCCCCTTCCACGCTCCAAGAGACCCAGTACTTC.

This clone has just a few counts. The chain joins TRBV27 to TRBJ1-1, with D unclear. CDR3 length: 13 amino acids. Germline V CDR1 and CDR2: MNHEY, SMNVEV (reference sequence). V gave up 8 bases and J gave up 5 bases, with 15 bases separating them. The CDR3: CASSRKAYTEAFF. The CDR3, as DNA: TGTGCCAGCTCGAGGAAAGCCTATACTGAAGCTTTCTTT.